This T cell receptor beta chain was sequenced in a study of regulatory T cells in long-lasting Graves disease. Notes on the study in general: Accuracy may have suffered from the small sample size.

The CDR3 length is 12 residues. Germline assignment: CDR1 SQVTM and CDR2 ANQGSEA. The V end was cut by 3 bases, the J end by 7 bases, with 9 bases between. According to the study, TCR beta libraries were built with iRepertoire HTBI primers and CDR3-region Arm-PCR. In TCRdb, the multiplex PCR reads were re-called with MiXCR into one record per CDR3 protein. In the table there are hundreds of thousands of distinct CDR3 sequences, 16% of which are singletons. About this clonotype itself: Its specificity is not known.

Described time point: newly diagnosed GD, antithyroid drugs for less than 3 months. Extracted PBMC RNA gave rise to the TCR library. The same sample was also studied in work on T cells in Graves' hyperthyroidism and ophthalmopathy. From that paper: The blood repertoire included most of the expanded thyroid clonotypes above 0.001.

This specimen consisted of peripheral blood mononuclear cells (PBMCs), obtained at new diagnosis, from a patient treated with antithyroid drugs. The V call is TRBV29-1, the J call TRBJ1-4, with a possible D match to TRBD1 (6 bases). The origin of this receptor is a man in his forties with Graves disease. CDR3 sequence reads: CSVERGGEKLFF. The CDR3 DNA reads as TGCAGCGTTGAGAGAGGGGGTGAAAAACTGTTTTTT.